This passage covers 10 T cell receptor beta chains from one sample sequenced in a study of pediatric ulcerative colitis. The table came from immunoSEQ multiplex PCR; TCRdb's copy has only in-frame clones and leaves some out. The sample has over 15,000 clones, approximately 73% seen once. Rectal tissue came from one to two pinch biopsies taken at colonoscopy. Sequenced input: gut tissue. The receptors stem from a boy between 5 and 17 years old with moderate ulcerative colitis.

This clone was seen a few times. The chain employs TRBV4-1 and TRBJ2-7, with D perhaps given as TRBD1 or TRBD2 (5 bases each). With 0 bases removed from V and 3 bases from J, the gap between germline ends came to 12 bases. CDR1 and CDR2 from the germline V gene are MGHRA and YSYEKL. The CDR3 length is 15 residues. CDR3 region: CASSQDRVAFYEQYF. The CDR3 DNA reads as TGCGCCAGCAGCCAAGACAGGGTAGCGTTCTACGAGCAGTACTTC.

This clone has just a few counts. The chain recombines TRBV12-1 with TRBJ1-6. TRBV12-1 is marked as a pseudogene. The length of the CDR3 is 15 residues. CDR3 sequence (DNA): TGTGCCAGCAGCGGGCCGGGACGTGGGAACTCACCCCTCCACTTT. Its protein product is CASSGPGRGNSPLHF.

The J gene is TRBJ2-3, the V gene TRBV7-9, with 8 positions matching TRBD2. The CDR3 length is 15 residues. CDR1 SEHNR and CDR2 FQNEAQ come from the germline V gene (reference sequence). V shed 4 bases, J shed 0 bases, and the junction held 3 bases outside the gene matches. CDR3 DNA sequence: TGTGCCAGCAGCTCAATAGCGGGGAGCACAGATACGCAGTATTTT. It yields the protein CASSSIAGSTDTQYF.

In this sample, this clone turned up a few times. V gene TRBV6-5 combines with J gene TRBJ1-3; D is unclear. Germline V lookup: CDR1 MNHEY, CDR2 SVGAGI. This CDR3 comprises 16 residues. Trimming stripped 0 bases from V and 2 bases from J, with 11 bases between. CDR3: CASSYSGRSPGNTIYF. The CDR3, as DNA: TGTGCCAGCAGTTACTCAGGGCGCAGCCCTGGAAACACCATATATTTT.

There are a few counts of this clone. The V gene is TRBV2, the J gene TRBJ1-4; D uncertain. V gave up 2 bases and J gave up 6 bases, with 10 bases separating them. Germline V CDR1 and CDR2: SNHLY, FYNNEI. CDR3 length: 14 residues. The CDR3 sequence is CASSELGRDEKLFF. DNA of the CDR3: TGTGCCAGCAGTGAATTGGGCAGAGATGAAAAACTGTTTTTT. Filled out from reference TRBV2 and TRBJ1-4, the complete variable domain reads EPEVTQTPSHQVTQMGQEVILRCVPISNHLYFYWYRQILGQKVEFLVSFYNNEISEKSEIFDDQFSVERPDGSNFTLKIRSTKLEDSAMYFCASSELGRDEKLFFGSGTQLSVL.

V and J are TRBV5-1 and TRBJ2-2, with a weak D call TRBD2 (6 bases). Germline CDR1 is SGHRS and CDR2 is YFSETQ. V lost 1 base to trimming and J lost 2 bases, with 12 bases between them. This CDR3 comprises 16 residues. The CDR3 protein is CASSLLAGRNTGELFF. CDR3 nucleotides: TGCGCCAGCAGCTTGTTAGCCGGGAGAAACACCGGGGAGCTGTTTTTT.

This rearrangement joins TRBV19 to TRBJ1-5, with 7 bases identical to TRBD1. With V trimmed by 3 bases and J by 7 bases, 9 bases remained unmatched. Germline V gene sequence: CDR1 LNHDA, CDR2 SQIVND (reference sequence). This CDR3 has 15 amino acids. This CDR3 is CASSIQRQGSQPQHF. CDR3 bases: TGTGCCAGTAGTATTCAGCGACAGGGCTCACAGCCCCAGCATTTT.

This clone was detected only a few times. CDR3 loop: CASSPVRTGVGYTF. In DNA form, the CDR3 reads TGTGCCAGCAGCCCAGTGAGGACAGGGGTTGGCTACACCTTC. The rearrangement uses TRBV9 and TRBJ1-2; 9 bases agree with TRBD1. CDR1 SGDLS and CDR2 YYNGEE come from the germline V gene. V shed 4 bases and J 7 bases; nucleotides not matched to a gene: 8. The CDR3 totals 14 residues.

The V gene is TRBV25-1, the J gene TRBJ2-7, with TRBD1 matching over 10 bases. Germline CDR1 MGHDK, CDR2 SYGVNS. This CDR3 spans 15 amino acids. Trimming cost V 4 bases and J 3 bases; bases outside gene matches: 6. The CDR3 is CASSGDRDRGYEQYF. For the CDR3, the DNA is TGTGCCAGCAGTGGAGACCGGGACAGGGGCTACGAGCAGTACTTC.

Here the CDR3 reads CAWRRLAGRSDTQYF. In DNA, the CDR3 is TGTGCCTGGAGGAGACTAGCGGGGAGATCAGATACGCAGTATTTT. The V call is TRBV30, the J call TRBJ2-3; TRBD2 agrees at 11 bases. The CDR3 consists of 15 residues. V lost 3 bases and J lost 4; bases outside the gene matches: 6. CDR1 and CDR2 from the germline V gene are GTSNPN and SVGIG (reference sequence).